This is a list of T cell receptor beta chains from one sample in a study of blood T cell repertoires in COVID-19. The method was immunoSEQ multiplex PCR; TCRdb's version includes in-frame clones alone and lacks a portion of them. The data hold 250,000 to 350,000 clones, with 70% to 90% observed a single time. The material sequenced was PBMCs or T cells enriched from blood (not recorded which). The receptors derive from a woman in her 30s who had recovered from COVID-19. CDR3s include the opening cysteine and the closing phenylalanine or tryptophan. The D gene is left open where the match is weak. For some rows the clone size is stated as once, few or many, or as a class when expanded; others skip it.

cdr3_nt,cdr3_aa,clone_size,d_call,j_call,v_call
TGTGCCAGCAGCACACGGGGACAAACCCCAGGGAATGGGGGCTACACCTTC,CASSTRGQTPGNGGYTF,-,-,TRBJ1-2,TRBV5-4
TGTGCCAGCAGCCATATAGCGGGGGGTAGCACCGGGGAGCTGTTTTTT,CASSHIAGGSTGELFF,few,TRBD2,TRBJ2-2,TRBV11-2
TGTGCCAGCAGTGAATGGGGCAAAGGGAATACGCAGTATTTT,CASSEWGKGNTQYF,-,-,TRBJ2-3,TRBV2
TGTGCCAGCAGTGACCCACAGGGGCGAGCCAAAAACATTCAGTACTTC,CASSDPQGRAKNIQYF,-,TRBD1,TRBJ2-4,TRBV2
TGTGCCAGCAGTTCCATTAGGCCCCTGGGCAGGGATGCAACTAATGAAAAACTGTTTTTT,CASSSIRPLGRDATNEKLFF,-,-,TRBJ1-4,TRBV27
TGCGCCAGCAGCCAAGTGGCGGGGAACACTGAAGCTTTCTTT,CASSQVAGNTEAFF,-,-,TRBJ1-1,TRBV4-1
TGCGCCAGCAGCCGGGGACAGGGGGTCACCGGGGAGCTGTTTTTT,CASSRGQGVTGELFF,-,TRBD1,TRBJ2-2,TRBV5-1
TGCGCCAGCAGCCACGGTGGACAGGCTTACGAGCAGTTCTTC,CASSHGGQAYEQFF,-,TRBD1,TRBJ2-1,TRBV4-3
TGTGCCTGGAGCCCCCTCAATCAGCCCCAGCATTTT,CAWSPLNQPQHF,-,-,TRBJ1-5,TRBV30
TGTGCCAGCAGCTCGTCTGCGGGCCCCACAGATACGCAGTATTTT,CASSSSAGPTDTQYF,-,-,TRBJ2-3,TRBV11-2
TGTGCCAGTAGCCCTGTGAGGGGCAATCAGCCCCAGCATTTT,CASSPVRGNQPQHF,once,-,TRBJ1-5,TRBV19
TGTGCCAGCAGCCCGGGCGGGGGGACCCTTAACTATGGCTACACCTTC,CASSPGGGTLNYGYTF,-,-,TRBJ1-2,TRBV5-4
TGTGCCAGCAGCTTAGGCAGGGTGAACACCGGGGAGCTGTTTTTT,CASSLGRVNTGELFF,-,-,TRBJ2-2,TRBV7-9
TGTGCCAGCAGCTTTGGGCTCCCCTCTGGAAACACCATATATTTT,CASSFGLPSGNTIYF,-,-,TRBJ1-3,TRBV7-9
TGTGCCAGCAGTGAAGGGACAGGGGGCTACGAGCAGTACTTC,CASSEGTGGYEQYF,-,TRBD1,TRBJ2-7,TRBV6-1
TGTGCCAGCAGCGACAGGGTCGCGTATGGCTACACCTTC,CASSDRVAYGYTF,-,TRBD1,TRBJ1-2,TRBV13
TGCGCCAGCAGCCAGGGGGGGTTCCGCACAGATACGCAGTATTTT,CASSQGGFRTDTQYF,-,TRBD2,TRBJ2-3,TRBV4-3
TGCAGCGTTGGGACAGATAGCAATCAGCCCCAGCATTTT,CSVGTDSNQPQHF,-,-,TRBJ1-5,TRBV29-1
TGTGCCAGCAGCGTAGGGTCCGGCGGGGGGATTAGCGAGCAGTACTTC,CASSVGSGGGISEQYF,-,TRBD2,TRBJ2-7,TRBV9
TGCGCCAGCAGCATCGCGGGGGGGGCCTATAATTCACCCCTCCACTTT,CASSIAGGAYNSPLHF,-,-,TRBJ1-6,TRBV5-1
TGTGCCAGTAGTTTTGGGGCTTCACCCCTCCACTTT,CASSFGASPLHF,-,-,TRBJ1-6,TRBV19
TGTGCCAGTAGTATGGGGACAGGGGGCTATGGCTACACCTTC,CASSMGTGGYGYTF,-,TRBD1,TRBJ1-2,TRBV19
TGCGCCAGCAGCTTGGCGGGGGGGCAAGAGACCCAGTACTTC,CASSLAGGQETQYF,-,TRBD2,TRBJ2-5,TRBV5-1
TGCGCCAGCAGCCAACCCCCGGGACTTCAATACAATGAGCAGTTCTTC,CASSQPPGLQYNEQFF,-,-,TRBJ2-1,TRBV4-1
TGTGCCAGCAGCACAAGGGACAGCCTTCTGAACACTGAAGCTTTCTTT,CASSTRDSLLNTEAFF,-,TRBD1,TRBJ1-1,TRBV7-9
TGTGCCAGCAGCTTGGCCGGGGGGCCTTCCGGGGAGCTGTTTTTT,CASSLAGGPSGELFF,-,-,TRBJ2-2,TRBV5-5
TGTGCCAGTAGTATCCGACTGGATAACTATGGCTACACCTTC,CASSIRLDNYGYTF,-,-,TRBJ1-2,TRBV19
TGTGCCAGCAGCTTACGGGTCGGGACAGAAGTTGGAAACACCATATATTTT,CASSLRVGTEVGNTIYF,-,TRBD1,TRBJ1-3,TRBV7-6
TGTGCCAGCAGCTTTGGACAGGGAGGGTCCTATAATTCACCCCTCCACTTT,CASSFGQGGSYNSPLHF,-,TRBD1,TRBJ1-6,TRBV7-9
TGTGCCAGTAGTATGTTACAGGGGGCTGAGCAGTTCTTC,CASSMLQGAEQFF,-,TRBD1,TRBJ2-1,TRBV19
TGTGCCAGTAGTATCGCCGGGACAGGGGGCACCACTGAAGCTTTCTTT,CASSIAGTGGTTEAFF,-,TRBD1,TRBJ1-1,TRBV19
TGCGCCAGCAGCTTGTCTAGCGGGGGCTTCTCCTACGAGCAGTACTTC,CASSLSSGGFSYEQYF,-,TRBD2,TRBJ2-7,TRBV5-1
TGTGCCAGCAGCTTGGTACAGGGGGCAGGTCGGAATGAGCAGTTCTTC,CASSLVQGAGRNEQFF,-,TRBD1,TRBJ2-1,TRBV5-6
TGCGCCAGCAGCCTTGGACAGGGTTTCAATCAGCCCCAGCATTTT,CASSLGQGFNQPQHF,once,TRBD1,TRBJ1-5,TRBV4-1
TGTGCCAGCAGCGTTTGGGGGGGTCCCCTCAATGAGCAGTTCTTC,CASSVWGGPLNEQFF,-,TRBD2,TRBJ2-1,TRBV9
TGTGCCAGCAGCCAACGTAGCGGGGGGCCCCTGGAGCAGTACTTC,CASSQRSGGPLEQYF,-,TRBD2,TRBJ2-7,TRBV7-2
TGTGCCAGCAGCCCCCGGGGGGGGGCGGGTGAAAAACTGTTTTTT,CASSPRGGAGEKLFF,once,-,TRBJ1-4,TRBV6-5
TGTGCCAGCAGCGTAGGCCGACAGGGAACCTACGAGCAGTACTTC,CASSVGRQGTYEQYF,-,TRBD1,TRBJ2-7,TRBV9
TGTGCCAGTAGTATAGTCCGTCCAGGGATTAATTCACCCCTCCACTTT,CASSIVRPGINSPLHF,-,-,TRBJ1-6,TRBV19
TGTGCCAGCAGCTCGACCGGGACTAGCGGGGTTCGAGAGCAGTTCTTC,CASSSTGTSGVREQFF,-,TRBD2,TRBJ2-1,TRBV7-3
TGTGCCAGCAGGTCAAGCGGCGAGACCCAGTACTTC,CASRSSGETQYF,-,-,TRBJ2-5,TRBV7-9